This T cell receptor beta chain is from a study of cytomegalovirus exposure and HLA in healthy donors. For the study at large: The early release's HLA-typed donors yielded 78 million or so unique TCRs. Genotyping showed around four fifths of some 400 donors falling in the Caucasian-associated ancestry cluster. Study results and caveats: Using a false discovery rate of 0.05, a later analysis showed that 15,000 to 20,000 TCR beta sequences were associated with HLA alleles.

This clone was counted only a few times. Antigen unknown. CDR3 size: 12 residues. Germline CDR1 reads LNHDA; CDR2 reads SQIVND (reference sequence). The V and J ends lost 3 bases and 8 bases respectively, with 10 bases between them. Researchers ran the PCR with 60 Vbeta and 13 Jbeta primers. As handled by the study authors: The authors later counted approximately 80 million unique TCR beta chains, about 11 million of them shared. The table came from immunoSEQ multiplex PCR; TCRdb's copy has only in-frame clones and leaves some out. V and J calls and clone size follow that table, whereas D and trimming were derived from the DNA. The sample has 75,000 to 100,000 clones, 60% to 85% seen once.

The sequenced sample was PBMCs. This TCR was sampled from a man between 60 and 75 years old in good health and CMV-seropositive. The J gene is TRBJ1-2, the V gene TRBV19; D may be TRBD1 (5 bases). The CDR3 DNA follows: TGTGCCAGTAGTATCAGGGCGGGAGGCTACACCTTC. Translating gives CASSIRAGGYTF.